This T cell receptor (beta chain) was captured by sequencing in a study of identical twins. Overall study findings and caveats: Invariant populations such as MAIT and iNKT cells could partly muddle zero-insertion analyses. Insertions ran lower in abundant cord blood beta clonotypes, though not in memory repertoires.

This clonotype was observed at least ten times. The target antigen is unknown. TCRdb processed the 5' RACE reads anew with MiXCR; each CDR3 protein has one entry. This table holds under 350,000 distinct CDR3 sequences, roughly 8.6% found once. Trimming cost V 0 bases and J 4 bases, with 7 bases left between them. CDR1 is SGHRS and CDR2 is YFSETQ in the germline V gene. This CDR3 has 13 amino acids. Every sampled donor was Caucasian and healthy. This sample also appeared in a second study, on yellow fever vaccine responses in identical twins.

Sequenced material: CD8+ T cells sorted from blood. V is TRBV5-1 and J is TRBJ1-2; the D is unclear. The receptor was derived from a woman between 18 and 29 years old in good health. The CDR3 loop reads CASSLERLYGYTF. The CDR3 nucleotides read TGCGCCAGCAGCTTGGAAAGACTCTATGGCTACACCTTC.